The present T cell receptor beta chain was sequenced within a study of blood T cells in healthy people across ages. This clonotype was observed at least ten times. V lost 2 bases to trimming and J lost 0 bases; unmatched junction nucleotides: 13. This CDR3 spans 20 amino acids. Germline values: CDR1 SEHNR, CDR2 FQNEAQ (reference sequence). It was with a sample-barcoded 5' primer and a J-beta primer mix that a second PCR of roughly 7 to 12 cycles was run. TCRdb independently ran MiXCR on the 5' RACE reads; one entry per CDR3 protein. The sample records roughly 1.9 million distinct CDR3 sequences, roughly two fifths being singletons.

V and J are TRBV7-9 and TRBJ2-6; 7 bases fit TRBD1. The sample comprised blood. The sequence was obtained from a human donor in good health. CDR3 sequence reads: CASSLSWIRQGNSGANVLTF. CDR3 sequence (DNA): TGTGCCAGCAGCTTATCTTGGATTAGACAGGGCAACTCTGGGGCCAACGTCCTGACTTTC.